The next 8 T cell receptor beta chains were all read from a single sample in a study of cytomegalovirus exposure and HLA in healthy donors (dated by TCRdb to about 2017). The library relied on the immunoSEQ multiplex PCR assay. For the multiplex PCR, a mixture combining 60 forward primers for TCR Vbeta segments and 13 reverse primers for TCR Jbeta segments was used. TCRdb mirrors the immuneACCESS table, restricted to in-frame sequences. Some clones are absent from its copies; in checked studies, under half trace to an unresolved V gene, and the reason for the others is unknown. The sample table lists around 160,000 clones, about 70% of them with a count of one. The ten largest clonotypes hold about 2.5% of the sample. The sequenced sample was PBMCs. The source is a woman aged 35 to 49 in good health and CMV-seropositive.

The genes are TRBV25-1 and TRBJ2-6; 9 bases match TRBD1. V was pared by 2 bases and J by 2 bases, with 4 bases of the junction left unmatched. This CDR3 has 17 residues. Germline CDR1 reads MGHDK; CDR2 reads SYGVNS. The chain's CDR3 is CASSEGTGTPGANVLTF. The CDR3 nucleotides are TGTGCCAGCAGTGAAGGGACAGGGACTCCTGGGGCCAACGTCCTGACTTTC.

The chain has TRBV7-9 and TRBJ2-5; tentatively, D is TRBD2 (5 bases). The CDR3 has 15 residues. Germline lookup yields CDR1 SEHNR and CDR2 FQNEAQ (reference sequence). Trimming pared 1 base from V and 2 bases from J, leaving 11 bases between. As DNA, the CDR3 is TGTGCCAGCAGCTTAGAGGAGGTTGGACAAGAGACCCAGTACTTC. Translation: CASSLEEVGQETQYF.

This clone came up once. This chain uses TRBV7-8 with TRBJ1-2, with a weak D call TRBD1 (6 bases). V was trimmed by 5 bases and J by 2 bases, leaving 15 bases between them. CDR1 is SGHVS and CDR2 is FQNEAQ in the germline V gene. This CDR3 region has 15 residues. DNA of the CDR3: TGTGCCAGCAGCCCCCTACAGGGTTCAAACTATGGCTACACCTTC. The encoded protein is CASSPLQGSNYGYTF.

The V call is TRBV27, the J call TRBJ1-1; D gene ambiguous. The germline gives CDR1 MNHEY, CDR2 SMNVEV (reference sequence). Trimming cost V 6 bases and J 0 bases, with 14 bases left between them. CDR3 length equals 15 residues. CDR3 loop: CASSREGRVNTEAFF. In DNA, the CDR3 is TGTGCCAGCAGCCGCGAGGGTAGGGTGAACACTGAAGCTTTCTTT.

The chain carries TRBV5-4 and TRBJ2-1; TRBD1 matches at 8 bases. Trimming at V came to 0 bases and at J to 7 bases, leaving 9 bases not matched to a gene. Germline CDR1 SGHNT, CDR2 YYREEE (reference sequence). The length of the CDR3 is 16 residues. The CDR3 loop reads CASSLAPGRGQNEQFF. Written as DNA, the CDR3 is TGTGCCAGCAGCTTGGCCCCCGGCAGGGGGCAAAATGAGCAGTTCTTC.

A word on this clone: A read error may produce the germline difference seen at one junction end. The genes are TRBV10-3 and TRBJ1-5; D is possibly TRBD1 (5 bases). The CDR3 has 15 residues. From germline, CDR1 is ENHRY and CDR2 SYGVKD. CDR3 protein: CAASRERGNNQPQNF. The CDR3 DNA follows: TGTGCCGCCAGCAGGGAACGCGGGAACAATCAGCCCCAGAATTTT.

J is TRBJ1-1 and V is TRBV11-3; D is uncertain. The CDR3 has 14 residues. Germline V gene sequence: CDR1 SGHNT, CDR2 YENEEA. V lost 3 bases to trimming and J lost 5 bases, with 13 bases between them. CDR3 DNA sequence: TGTGCCAGCAGCTTCCTGACGGCGGTTACTGAAGCTTTCTTT. It is translated as CASSFLTAVTEAFF.

Note on this clone: The same CDR3 arises from other DNA sequences in this sample as well. The gene calls are TRBV27 and TRBJ2-5; possibly TRBD2 for D (5 bases). V lost 2 bases, J lost 4 bases, and 8 bases lay in between. The CDR3 contains 13 residues. CDR1 and CDR2 from the germline V gene are MNHEY and SMNVEV (reference sequence). The CDR3 reads CASSLTGVETQYF. For the CDR3, the DNA is TGTGCCAGCAGTTTAACCGGGGTAGAGACCCAGTACTTC.